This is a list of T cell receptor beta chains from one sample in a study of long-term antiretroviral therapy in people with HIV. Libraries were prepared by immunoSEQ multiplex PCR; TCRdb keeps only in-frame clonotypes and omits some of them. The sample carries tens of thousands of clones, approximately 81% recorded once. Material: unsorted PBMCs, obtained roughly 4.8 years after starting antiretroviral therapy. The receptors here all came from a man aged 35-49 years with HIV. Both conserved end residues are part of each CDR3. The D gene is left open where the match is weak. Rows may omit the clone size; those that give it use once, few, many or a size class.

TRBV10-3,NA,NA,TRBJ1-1,CAISESGGSTEAFF,TGTGCCATCAGTGAGTCGGGGGGGAGCACTGAAGCTTTCTTT
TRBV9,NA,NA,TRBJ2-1,CASSVVGTSYNEQFF,TGTGCCAGCAGCGTAGTTGGGACTTCTTACAATGAGCAGTTCTTC
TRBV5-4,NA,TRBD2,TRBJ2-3,CASSLPTGGYTQYF,TGTGCCAGCAGCTTACCCACCGGGGGGTATACGCAGTATTTT
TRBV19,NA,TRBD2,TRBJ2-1,CASKEKTSGREGNEQFF,TGTGCCAGTAAAGAGAAGACTAGCGGGAGGGAGGGGAATGAGCAGTTCTTC
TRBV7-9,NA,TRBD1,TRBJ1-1,CASTLPDRALNTEAFF,TGTGCCAGCACTCTACCGGACAGGGCGCTGAACACTGAAGCTTTCTTT
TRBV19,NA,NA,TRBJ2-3,CASSISTDTQYF,TGTGCCAGTAGTATATCCACAGATACGCAGTATTTT
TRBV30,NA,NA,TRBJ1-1,CAWSIGGTEAFF,TGTGCCTGGAGTATCGGGGGCACTGAAGCTTTCTTT
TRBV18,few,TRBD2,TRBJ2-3,CASSPQRREGHDTQYF,TGTGCCAGCTCACCACAGAGGCGGGAGGGCCATGATACGCAGTATTTT
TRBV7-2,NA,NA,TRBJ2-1,CASSRESGYNEQFF,TGTGCCAGCAGCCGAGAGAGTGGATACAATGAGCAGTTCTTC
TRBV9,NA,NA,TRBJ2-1,CASSVGRGQNEQFF,TGTGCCAGCAGCGTAGGGCGGGGACAAAATGAGCAGTTCTTC
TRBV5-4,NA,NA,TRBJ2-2,CASGFVGTSNTGELFF,TGTGCCAGCGGCTTTGTCGGGACATCGAACACCGGGGAGCTGTTTTTT
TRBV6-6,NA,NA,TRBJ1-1,CAGRAGGETEAFF,TGTGCCGGACGAGCTGGGGGAGAGACTGAAGCTTTCTTT
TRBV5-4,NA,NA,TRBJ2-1,CASSSRAEGNEQFF,TGTGCCAGCAGCTCCCGGGCAGAAGGAAATGAGCAGTTCTTC